A single sample is the source of the 15 T cell receptor beta chains below, sequenced in a study of CD8+CD57+ T cells in acquired aplastic anemia. Template material for TCR beta VDJ and CDR3 profiling consisted of genomic DNA. TCRdb re-called the reads through MiXCR, storing one row per CDR3 protein. The data show hundreds of thousands of distinct CDR3 sequences, approximately 33% seen once. By flow cytometry, patients selected for sequencing had shown an expansion of CD8+CD57+ cells. Sequencing was done on a sample of sorted CD4+, CD8+, or CD8+CD57+ T cells (not recorded which) from PBMCs. The receptors shown here come from a human donor with aplastic anemia.

This clonotype has a handful of counts. The chain couples TRBV20-1 to TRBJ1-4; TRBD1 matches at 7 bases. This CDR3 comprises 13 residues. The germline CDR1 and CDR2 sequences are DFQATT and SNEGSKA (reference sequence). The junction had 4 bases not matched to a gene; V was cut back by 1 base and J by 8 bases. CDR3 amino acids: CSARGDRREKLFF. CDR3 coding DNA: TGCAGTGCTAGAGGGGACAGACGAGAAAAACTGTTTTTT.

CDR3 region: CASTDRLAGYNEQFF. DNA for the CDR3: TGTGCCAGCACCGACCGACTAGCGGGATACAATGAGCAGTTCTTC. The chain recombines TRBV12-3 or TRBV12-4 with TRBJ2-1; 11 nucleotides line up with TRBD2. This CDR3 has 15 residues. Losses at the gene ends were 7 bases for V and 4 bases for J; bases not matched to a gene: 6.

Comment on this clonotype: No conserved phenylalanine or tryptophan ends this CDR3, so it is likely a read error. The chain combines TRBV9 with TRBJ1-2, with D tentatively TRBD1 (6 bases). The CDR3 consists of 15 residues. V was cut by 4 bases and J by 8 bases, with 21 bases left in between. Germline-derived CDR1 and CDR2 are SGDLS and YYNGEE. This CDR3 reads CASSPPQGRLAGYTL. Here the CDR3 DNA reads TGTGCCAGCAGCCCCCCTCAGGGGAGGTTAGCAGGCTACACCCTC.

This clonotype has more than one count but fewer than ten. The CDR3: CASSQDTRGTEAFF. The CDR3 bases are TGCGCCAGCAGCCAAGATACCAGGGGGACTGAAGCTTTCTTT. The rearrangement joins TRBV4-1 to TRBJ1-1; 7 bases line up with TRBD1. The germline V gene encodes CDR1 MGHRA and CDR2 YSYEKL. The CDR3 contains 14 residues. After removal of 0 bases from V and 5 bases from J, the junction contained 3 bases not matched to a gene.

This clonotype was detected a few times. The rearrangement joins TRBV24-1 to TRBJ2-1; 12 bases are shared with TRBD2. The CDR3 spans 13 residues. Germline-derived CDR1 and CDR2 are KGHDR and SFDVKD. CDR3 bases: TGTGCTAGTGTTTCTAGCGGGAGGGCCGAGCAGTTCTTC. Translated, it gives CASVSSGRAEQFF.

At least ten counts were recorded for this clonotype. Possible read error: a much larger clone is one base away. This chain links TRBV7-9 with TRBJ1-1; D gene ambiguous. CDR3 length: 11 residues. Germline assignment: CDR1 SEHNR and CDR2 FQNEAQ (reference sequence). V lost 2 bases to trimming and J lost 4 bases, with 2 bases between them. CDR3 in DNA: TGTGCCAGCAGCTTAAGCACTGAAGCTTTCTTT. It translates to CASSLSTEAFF.

This clonotype has ten or more counts. The chain couples TRBV7-9 to TRBJ2-7; 7 bases are shared with TRBD1. Germline V CDR1 and CDR2: SEHNR, FQNEAQ (reference sequence). This CDR3 spans 15 amino acids. After removal of 5 bases from V and 3 bases from J, the junction contained 10 bases not matched to a gene. The chain's CDR3 is CASSAGTDLLYEQYF. The CDR3 DNA follows: TGTGCCAGCAGCGCCGGGACAGACTTACTCTACGAGCAGTACTTC.

The chain carries TRBV6-5 and TRBJ2-5, with D perhaps TRBD2 (5 bases). CDR1 MNHEY and CDR2 SVGAGI come from the germline V gene. Trimming removed 4 bases from V and 2 bases from J, with 17 bases in between. This CDR3 spans 16 amino acids. The CDR3 DNA reads as TGTGCCAGCAGTTCCACCCGGGGAAGAGGACAAGAGACCCAGTACTTC. Translation: CASSSTRGRGQETQYF.

In DNA, the CDR3 is TGTGCCAGCAGTCGGGGAACGGCCCAGGGATATGGCTACACCTTC. Its protein is CASSRGTAQGYGYTF. V is TRBV6-1 and J is TRBJ1-2; a possible D gene is TRBD1 (5 bases). The germline gives CDR1 MNHNS, CDR2 SASEGT. V was shortened by 5 bases and J by 5 bases, with 18 bases between the two germline ends. The CDR3 contains 15 residues.

This sequence joins TRBV18 and TRBJ2-1; 10 nucleotides match TRBD2. V gave up 4 bases and J gave up 0 bases; unmatched junction bases: 3. This CDR3 has 16 amino acids. Per germline, CDR1 KGHSH and CDR2 LQKENI. The CDR3 is CASSLLAGSSYNEQFF. The DNA of the CDR3 is TGTGCCAGCTCACTACTAGCGGGGAGCTCCTACAATGAGCAGTTCTTC.

This sequence joins TRBV29-1 and TRBJ2-7; the D gene is possibly TRBD2 (6 bases). The CDR3 covers 12 residues. Germline CDR1 is SQVTM and CDR2 is ANQGSEA. V lost 6 bases to trimming and J lost 3 bases, with 12 bases between them. The chain's CDR3 is CSVPTGVYEQYF. The CDR3 nucleotides are TGCAGCGTGCCGACGGGGGTCTACGAGCAGTACTTC.

This clonotype occurred many times. The chain links TRBV10-3 to TRBJ2-2; 9 nucleotides match TRBD1. CDR3 size: 14 residues. V shed 6 bases, J shed 1 base, and the junction held 0 bases outside the gene matches. Germline V gives CDR1 ENHRY, CDR2 SYGVKD. CDR3 DNA sequence: TGTGCCATCAGGGGACAGGGGAACACCGGGGAGCTGTTTTTT. It specifies CAIRGQGNTGELFF.

This clonotype was picked up many times. The CDR3: CASSYDRGYGYTF. CDR3 DNA sequence: TGTGCCAGCAGCTATGACAGGGGCTATGGCTACACCTTC. The genes are TRBV7-6 and TRBJ1-2; 8 bases align to TRBD1. The germline V gene has CDR1 SGHVS and CDR2 FNYEAQ. The CDR3 is 13 residues long. J was trimmed by 4 bases and V by 4 bases; bases with no gene match: 2.

This clonotype showed up many times. The rearrangement joins TRBV6-1 to TRBJ1-2; TRBD1 agrees at 9 bases. The CDR3 contains 13 residues. J gave up 4 bases and V 4 bases, and 1 base lay outside the gene matches. Germline V CDR1 and CDR2: MNHNS, SASEGT. The CDR3 is CASSGQGVYGYTF. DNA for the CDR3: TGTGCCAGCAGTGGACAGGGGGTCTATGGCTACACCTTC.

Of note for this clonotype: It may be a read error: a sequence one base away is much more abundant. As the CDR3 is not closed by the conserved phenylalanine or tryptophan, this likely results from a read error. The chain couples TRBV19 to TRBJ2-7, with D perhaps TRBD1 (5 bases). This CDR3 has 13 amino acids. Germline V lookup: CDR1 LNHDA, CDR2 SQIVND (reference sequence). V lost 3 bases and J 6 bases, leaving 12 bases between the germline ends. CDR3 DNA sequence: TGTGCCAGTAGTATCCAGGGATCTGGCGAGCAGTACCTC. Its protein is CASSIQGSGEQYL.